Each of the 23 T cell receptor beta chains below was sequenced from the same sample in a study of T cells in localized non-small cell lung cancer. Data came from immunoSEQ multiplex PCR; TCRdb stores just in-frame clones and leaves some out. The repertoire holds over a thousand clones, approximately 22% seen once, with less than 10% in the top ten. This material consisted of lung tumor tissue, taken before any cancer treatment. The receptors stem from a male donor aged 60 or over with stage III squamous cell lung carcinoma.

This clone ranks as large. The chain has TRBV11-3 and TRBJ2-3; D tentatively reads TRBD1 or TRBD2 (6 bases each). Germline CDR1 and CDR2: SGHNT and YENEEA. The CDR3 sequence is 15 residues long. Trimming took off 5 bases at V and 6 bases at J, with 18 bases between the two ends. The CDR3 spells CASSARGQGGDTQYF. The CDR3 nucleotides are TGTGCCAGCAGCGCCCGGGGGCAGGGCGGGGATACGCAGTATTTT. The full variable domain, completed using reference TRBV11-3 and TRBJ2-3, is EAGVVQSPRYKIIEKKQPVAFWCNPISGHNTLYWYLQNLGQGPELLIRYENEEAVDDSQLPKDRFSAERLKGVDSTLKIQPAELGDSAVYLCASSARGQGGDTQYFGPGTRLTVL.

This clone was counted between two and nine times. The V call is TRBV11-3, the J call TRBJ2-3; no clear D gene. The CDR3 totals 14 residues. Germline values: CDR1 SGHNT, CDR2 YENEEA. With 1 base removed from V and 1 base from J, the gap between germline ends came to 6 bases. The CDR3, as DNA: TGTGCCAGCAGCTTAGTTGGTGGCACAGATACGCAGTATTTT. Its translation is CASSLVGGTDTQYF.

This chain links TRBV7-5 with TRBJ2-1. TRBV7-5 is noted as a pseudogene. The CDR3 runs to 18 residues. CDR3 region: CASSLRQGSFAGYNEQFF. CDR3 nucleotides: TGTGCCAGCAGCTTACGGCAGGGGAGTTTCGCGGGATACAATGAGCAGTTCTTC.

The CDR3: CASSQAPDRATYEQYF. CDR3 bases: TGCGCCAGCAGCCAAGCTCCCGACAGGGCCACCTACGAGCAGTACTTC. The rearrangement uses TRBV4-1 and TRBJ2-7, with 7 bases aligning to TRBD1. This CDR3 contains 16 residues. Germline V gene data show CDR1 as MGHRA and CDR2 as YSYEKL. The ends lost 1 base at V and 2 bases at J; junction bases unmatched: 8.

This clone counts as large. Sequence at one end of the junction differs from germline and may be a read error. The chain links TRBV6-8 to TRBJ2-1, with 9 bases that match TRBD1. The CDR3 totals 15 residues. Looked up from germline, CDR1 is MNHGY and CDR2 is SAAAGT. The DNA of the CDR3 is TGTGCCATCAGTGGCGGCGGGACAGGGCCCAATGAGCAGTTCTTC. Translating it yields CAISGGGTGPNEQFF.

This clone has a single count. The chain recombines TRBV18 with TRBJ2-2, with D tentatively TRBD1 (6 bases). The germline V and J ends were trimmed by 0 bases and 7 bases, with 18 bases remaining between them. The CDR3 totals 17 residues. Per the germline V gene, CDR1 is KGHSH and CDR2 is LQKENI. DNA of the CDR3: TGTGCCAGCTCACCACCGACAGGAGGTCGGCCGGGCGGGGAGCTGTTTTTT. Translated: CASSPPTGGRPGGELFF.

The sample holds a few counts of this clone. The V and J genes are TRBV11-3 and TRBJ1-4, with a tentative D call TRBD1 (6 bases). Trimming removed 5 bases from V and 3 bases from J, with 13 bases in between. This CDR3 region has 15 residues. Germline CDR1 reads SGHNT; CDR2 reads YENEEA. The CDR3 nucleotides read TGTGCCAGCAGCCCATCGGGGGCCTCTAATGAAAAACTGTTTTTT. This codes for CASSPSGASNEKLFF.

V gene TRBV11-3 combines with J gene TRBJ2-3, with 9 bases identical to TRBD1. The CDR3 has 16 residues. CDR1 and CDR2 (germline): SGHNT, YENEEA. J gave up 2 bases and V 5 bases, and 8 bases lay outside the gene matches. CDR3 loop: CASSVAGTGITDTQYF. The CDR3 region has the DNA TGTGCCAGCAGCGTCGCCGGGACAGGGATCACAGATACGCAGTATTTT. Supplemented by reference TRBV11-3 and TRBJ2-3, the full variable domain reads EAGVVQSPRYKIIEKKQPVAFWCNPISGHNTLYWYLQNLGQGPELLIRYENEEAVDDSQLPKDRFSAERLKGVDSTLKIQPAELGDSAVYLCASSVAGTGITDTQYFGPGTRLTVL.

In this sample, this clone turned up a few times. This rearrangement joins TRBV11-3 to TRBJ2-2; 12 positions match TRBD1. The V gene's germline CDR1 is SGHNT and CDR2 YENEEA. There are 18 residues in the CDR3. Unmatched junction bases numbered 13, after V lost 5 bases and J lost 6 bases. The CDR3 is CASSPGGQGARKAGELFF. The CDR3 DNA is TGTGCCAGCAGCCCCGGGGGACAGGGGGCGAGGAAGGCCGGGGAGCTGTTTTTT.

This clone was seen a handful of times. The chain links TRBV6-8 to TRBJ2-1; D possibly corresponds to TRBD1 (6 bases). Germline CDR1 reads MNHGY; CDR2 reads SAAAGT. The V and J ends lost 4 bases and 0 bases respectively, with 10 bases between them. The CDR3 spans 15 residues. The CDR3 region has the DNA TGTGCCAGCAGTTTCGAGGGGGTCTCCTACAATGAGCAGTTCTTC. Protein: CASSFEGVSYNEQFF.

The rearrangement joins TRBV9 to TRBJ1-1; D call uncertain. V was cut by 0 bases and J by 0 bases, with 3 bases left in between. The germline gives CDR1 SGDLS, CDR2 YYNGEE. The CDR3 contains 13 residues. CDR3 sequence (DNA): TGTGCCAGCAGCGTAGTAGTGAACACTGAAGCTTTCTTT. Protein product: CASSVVVNTEAFF.

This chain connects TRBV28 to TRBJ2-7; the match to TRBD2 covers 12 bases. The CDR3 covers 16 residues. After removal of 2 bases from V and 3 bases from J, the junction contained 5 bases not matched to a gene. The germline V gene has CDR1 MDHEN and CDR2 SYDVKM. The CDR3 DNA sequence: TGTGCCAGCAGTTTAAAGCTAGCGGGGGGGTACTACGAGCAGTACTTC. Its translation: CASSLKLAGGYYEQYF.

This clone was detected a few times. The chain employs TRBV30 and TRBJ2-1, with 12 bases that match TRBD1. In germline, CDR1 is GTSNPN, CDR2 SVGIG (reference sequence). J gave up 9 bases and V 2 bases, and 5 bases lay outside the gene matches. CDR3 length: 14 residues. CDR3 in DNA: TGTGCCTGGAGTCCGGGACAGGGGGCGGCTGAGCAGTTCTTC. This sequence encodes CAWSPGQGAAEQFF.

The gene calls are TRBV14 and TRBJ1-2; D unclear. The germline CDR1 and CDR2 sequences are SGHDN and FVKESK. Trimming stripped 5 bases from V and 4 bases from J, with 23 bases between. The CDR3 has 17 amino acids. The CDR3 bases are TGTGCCAGCAGCGTAATAAGGCAATCTGGAAAGACCTATGGCTACACCTTC. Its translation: CASSVIRQSGKTYGYTF.

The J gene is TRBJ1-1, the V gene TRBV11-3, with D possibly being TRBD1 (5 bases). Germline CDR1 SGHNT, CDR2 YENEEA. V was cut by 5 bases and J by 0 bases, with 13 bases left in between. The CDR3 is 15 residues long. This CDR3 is CASSQGAGLNTEAFF. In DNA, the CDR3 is TGTGCCAGCAGCCAAGGGGCAGGCCTGAACACTGAAGCTTTCTTT.

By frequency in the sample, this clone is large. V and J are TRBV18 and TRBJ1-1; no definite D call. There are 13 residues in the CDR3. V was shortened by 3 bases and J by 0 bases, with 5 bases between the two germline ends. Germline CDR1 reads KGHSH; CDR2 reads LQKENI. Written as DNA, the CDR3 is TGTGCCAGCTCACCGGACTTGAACACTGAAGCTTTCTTT. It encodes CASSPDLNTEAFF. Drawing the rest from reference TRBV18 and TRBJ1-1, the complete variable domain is NAGVMQNPRHLVRRRGQEARLRCSPMKGHSHVYWYRQLPEEGLKFMVYLQKENIIDESGMPKERFSAEFPKEGPSILRIQQVVRGDSAAYFCASSPDLNTEAFFGQGTRLTVV.

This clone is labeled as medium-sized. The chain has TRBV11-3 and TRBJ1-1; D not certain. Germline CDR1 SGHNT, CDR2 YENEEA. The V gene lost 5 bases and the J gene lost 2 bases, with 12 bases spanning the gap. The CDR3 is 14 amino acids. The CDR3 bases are TGTGCCAGCAGCCCGGGCCGGGGAAACACTGAAGCTTTCTTT. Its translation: CASSPGRGNTEAFF.

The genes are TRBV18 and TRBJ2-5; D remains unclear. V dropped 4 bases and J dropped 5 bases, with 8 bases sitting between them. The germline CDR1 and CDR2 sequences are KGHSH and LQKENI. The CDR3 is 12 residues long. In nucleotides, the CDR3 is TGTGCCAGCTCACGGCTGGCGGAGACCCAGTACTTC. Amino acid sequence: CASSRLAETQYF. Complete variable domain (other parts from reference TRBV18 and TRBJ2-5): NAGVMQNPRHLVRRRGQEARLRCSPMKGHSHVYWYRQLPEEGLKFMVYLQKENIIDESGMPKERFSAEFPKEGPSILRIQQVVRGDSAAYFCASSRLAETQYFGPGTRLLVL.

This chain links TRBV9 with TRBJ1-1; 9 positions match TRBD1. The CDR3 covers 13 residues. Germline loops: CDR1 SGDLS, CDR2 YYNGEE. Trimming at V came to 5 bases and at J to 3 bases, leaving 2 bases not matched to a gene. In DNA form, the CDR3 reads TGTGCCAGCAGTGACAGGGGGTACACTGAAGCTTTCTTT. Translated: CASSDRGYTEAFF.

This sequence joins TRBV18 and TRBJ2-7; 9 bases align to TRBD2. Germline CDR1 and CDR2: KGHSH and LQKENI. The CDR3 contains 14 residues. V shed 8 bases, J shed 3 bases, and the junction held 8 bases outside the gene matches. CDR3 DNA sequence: TGTGCCAGCCACGCGGGGGGGCTCGGCTACGAGCAGTACTTC. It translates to CASHAGGLGYEQYF. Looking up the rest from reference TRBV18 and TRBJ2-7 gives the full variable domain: NAGVMQNPRHLVRRRGQEARLRCSPMKGHSHVYWYRQLPEEGLKFMVYLQKENIIDESGMPKERFSAEFPKEGPSILRIQQVVRGDSAAYFCASHAGGLGYEQYFGPGTRLTVT.

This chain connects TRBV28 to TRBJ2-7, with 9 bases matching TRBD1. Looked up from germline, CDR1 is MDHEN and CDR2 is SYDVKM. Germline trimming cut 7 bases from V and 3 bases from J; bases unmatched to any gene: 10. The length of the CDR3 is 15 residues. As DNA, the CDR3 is TGTGCCAGCACTCCCGGACAGGGGATACTCTACGAGCAGTACTTC. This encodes CASTPGQGILYEQYF.

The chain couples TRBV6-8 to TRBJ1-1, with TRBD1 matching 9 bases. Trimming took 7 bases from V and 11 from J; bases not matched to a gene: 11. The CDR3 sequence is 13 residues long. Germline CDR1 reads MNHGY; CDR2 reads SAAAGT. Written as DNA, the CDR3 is TGTGCCAGCACCCCTTGGACAGGGGCTTGGGCTTTCTTT. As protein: CASTPWTGAWAFF.

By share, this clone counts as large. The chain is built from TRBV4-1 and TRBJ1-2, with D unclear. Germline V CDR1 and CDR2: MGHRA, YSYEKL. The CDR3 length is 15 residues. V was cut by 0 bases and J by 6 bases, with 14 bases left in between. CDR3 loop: CASSQDVRRWDGYTF. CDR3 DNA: TGCGCCAGCAGCCAAGATGTTCGACGTTGGGATGGCTACACCTTC.